This T cell receptor beta chain came from a study of blood T cell repertoires in COVID-19. The assay was immunoSEQ multiplex PCR, and TCRdb's table has in-frame clones only and misses some. In the table there are 150,000 to 200,000 clones, over 70% of which are singletons. This clonotype originated in a woman aged 55-75 years who had recovered from COVID-19. Sequences were obtained from PBMCs or T cells enriched from blood (not recorded which).

Here the CDR3 reads CATSDFRNGYTF. The DNA of the CDR3 is TGTGCCACCAGTGATTTTAGAAATGGCTACACCTTC. The chain combines TRBV24-1 with TRBJ1-2, with D unclear. The CDR3 is made up of 12 amino acids. Per germline, CDR1 KGHDR and CDR2 SFDVKD. Trimming shortened V by 1 base and J by 6 bases, and 5 bases separated the two germline ends.